This T cell receptor beta chain was retrieved from a study of tumor-infiltrating lymphocytes in primary liver carcinoma (dated by TCRdb to about 2017). Background for the entire study: Of the five patients (three men and two women, aged 30 to 69 years), four had hepatocellular carcinoma and one had combined HCC and intrahepatic cholangiocarcinoma. The five patients had tumors of stage T1-T3 N0M0, with maximum diameters ranging from roughly 4 to 11 cm. Samples yielded roughly 3.5 to 7.13 million productive TCRbeta reads; read depth did not differ significantly between tissue types. The study combined TCRbeta repertoire sequencing, expression microarrays and whole-exome sequencing across five regions of each liver tumor, with adjacent normal tissue and blood. A total of 35 or so specimens from 5 patients went through TCRbeta repertoire sequencing, namely 25 tumor regions, 5 adjacent noncancerous liver tissues and 5 peripheral blood samples. Repertoires from technical replicates were highly reproducible, with mean shared-clone rates about 0.88 and correlation coefficients above 0.95.

This clonotype showed up just a few times. Its antigen remains unidentified. A much larger clone lies one base from this, so it may be a read error. The germline V gene supplies CDR1 SGHVS and CDR2 FQNEAQ. Relative to germline, V is missing 7 bases and J is missing 3 bases, with 20 bases of the junction outside any gene match. From its cysteine to its phenylalanine, the CDR3 spans 18 amino acids. CDR3 DNA only is kept here, 54 bases in frame from base 1. Results the study describes overall, beyond this receptor: The study included only four to six patients, and the authors note findings should be validated in a larger study. Since the samples were bulk and unsorted, there was no way to compare CD4+ and CD8+ T cell repertoires. Because only the TCR beta chain was sequenced and unpaired alpha chains were not captured, true repertoire diversity is likely underestimated. The top 250 clones made up a significantly larger repertoire fraction in tumors than in blood (p = 0.039). Pairs of tumor regions showed greater repertoire overlap (mean around 35%) than tumor-adjacent pairs (approximately 17%) or tumor-blood pairs (about 14%), which is consistent with antigen-driven expansion.

Total RNA and DNA were co-extracted from about 19-30 mg of bulk tissue with the AllPrep DNA/RNA mini kit, without cell sorting. Between November 2015 and March 2016, 4 or 5 patients in China with histopathologically diagnosed primary liver carcinoma had their tumors surgically resected. Chronic HBV infection was present in the patients, and the patients were treatment-naive at sampling. Fresh tumor and adjacent tissue pieces were bisected; one half was stored in RNAlater at -80°C, the other sent for histology. A constant-region primer and ProtoScript II reverse transcriptase were used to reverse-transcribe TCRbeta-specific cDNA from approximately 500 ng total RNA. TCRbeta libraries were built with three nested multiplex PCR rounds, a slightly modified ARM-PCR procedure. Multiplex TRBV1-TRBV30 forward primers and a Cbeta reverse primer were used in the first two PCR rounds, each of which was run for approximately 10 cycles. A final 25-cycle PCR with Deep VentR polymerase added sample barcodes and Illumina adapters. Before sequencing, amplicons of 200-500 bp were purified from gel using a QIAquick gel extraction kit. An Illumina HiSeq 2500 was used to sequence the TCRbeta amplicons, generating 250-bp paired-end reads. Per the source publication's procedure: Trimmomatic v0.33 was used to quality-trim the reads, and FLASH v1.2.11 was used to merge paired reads so that full CDR3 sequences could be recovered. V, D and J germline segments were assigned to the rearranged TCRbeta sequences using MiGEC v1.2.1b. Clonotype statistics and Shannon-Wiener diversity indices were calculated with VDJtools v1.0.0. Except for diversity analysis, only the 250 most abundant clonotypes of each sample were used in subsequent analyses to reduce sampling bias. In TCRdb, the public reads were trimmed at Q25 with fastp and aligned with MiXCR, with productive beta chains retained. For every CDR3 protein sequence, its rows merge into one entry that carries the most common genes and DNA. In this record, the V and J calls reflect TCRdb's handling and not the investigators' own analysis. Recorded for this sample are about 120,000 distinct CDR3 sequences; under 70% of them occurred a single time. The leading ten clones occupy over 8% of the sample.

The receptor was derived from an older woman with primary liver carcinoma and hepatitis B virus infection. Specimen: tumor-adjacent normal liver tissue. The rearrangement joined TRBV7-8 to TRBJ2-7, and TRBD1 aligns with 8 junction nucleotides. The CDR3 has the sequence CASNFNRQSGRGLYEQYF. The nucleotide sequence is given as TGTGCCAGCAACTTCAATCGTCAGTCGGGCAGGGGGCTCTACGAGCAGTACTTC.